Here is one T cell receptor (beta chain) with its context. The CDR3 spans 13 residues. The germline V gene has CDR1 PRHDT and CDR2 FYEKMQ (reference sequence). V was pared by 1 base and J by 3 bases, with 7 bases between. The record originates from a study of spatial heterogeneity in lung cancer. Study summary: Every unique TCR and UMI combination, on average, appeared more than ten times in raw reads.

The time point is: sample taken at primary tumor resection. Whole RNA obtained from tumor, nontumor lung or frozen PBMC underwent sequencing without sorting. The donor group consisted of around 70 patients who had untreated, early-stage non-small cell lung cancer. TCRdb recomputed calls from the 5' RACE reads with MiXCR, one row per CDR3 protein. The repertoire holds some 23,000 distinct CDR3 sequences, with roughly 7% as singletons. The sequences come from PBMCs, collected at surgery. The chain recombines TRBV13 with TRBJ2-7, with D unresolved. The source of this sequence is a male donor with early-stage non-small cell lung cancer. CDR3 nucleotides: TGTGCCAGCAGCTTAGATACTTACTACGAGCAGTACTTC. Its translation: CASSLDTYYEQYF. Full variable domain (outside the CDR3, taken from reference TRBV13 and TRBJ2-7): AAGVIQSPRHLIKEKRETATLKCYPIPRHDTVYWYQQGPGQDPQFLISFYEKMQSDKGSIPDRFSAQQFSDYHSELNMSSLELGDSALYFCASSLDTYYEQYFGPGTRLTVT.